The clone carrying this T cell receptor (beta chain) was observed a few times. The antigen is unknown. The data stem from a study of blood T cells in healthy people across ages. It was with a sample-barcoded 5' primer and a J-beta primer mix that a second PCR of roughly 6 to 12 cycles was run. Each CDR3 protein is one row after TCRdb ran MiXCR on the 5' RACE reads. The sample carries some 1,800,000 distinct CDR3 sequences, roughly two fifths recorded once. Whole-study findings and limits: It was held that diversity estimates obtained from one million T cells represented underestimates. Donor CMV status was unknown, possibly confounding expanded clonotype changes.

The CDR3 is made up of 14 amino acids. Germline V gives CDR1 KGHSH, CDR2 LQKENI. V lost 2 bases and J lost 5, with 13 bases in between. The study recruited healthy Caucasian donors from Russia who were aged about 6 to 90. The sequencing sample was made of blood. The chain links TRBV18 to TRBJ2-7; maybe TRBD2 (6 bases). The sequence was obtained from a human donor in good health. CDR3 residues: CASSPIGWRDEQYF. CDR3 sequence (DNA): TGTGCCAGCTCACCAATCGGTTGGAGGGACGAGCAGTACTTC.